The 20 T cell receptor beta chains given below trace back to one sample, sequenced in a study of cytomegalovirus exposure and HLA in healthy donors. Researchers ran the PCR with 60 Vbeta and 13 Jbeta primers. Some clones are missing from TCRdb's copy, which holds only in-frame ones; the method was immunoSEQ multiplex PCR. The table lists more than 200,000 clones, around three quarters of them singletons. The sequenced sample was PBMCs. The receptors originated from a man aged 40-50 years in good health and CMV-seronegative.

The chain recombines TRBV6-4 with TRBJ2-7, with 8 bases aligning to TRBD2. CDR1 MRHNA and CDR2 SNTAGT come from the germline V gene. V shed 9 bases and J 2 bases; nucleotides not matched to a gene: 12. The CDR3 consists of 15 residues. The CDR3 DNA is TGTGCCAGAAACCCCCCCCCGGGAGGGCCCTACGAGCAGTACTTC. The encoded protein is CARNPPPGGPYEQYF.

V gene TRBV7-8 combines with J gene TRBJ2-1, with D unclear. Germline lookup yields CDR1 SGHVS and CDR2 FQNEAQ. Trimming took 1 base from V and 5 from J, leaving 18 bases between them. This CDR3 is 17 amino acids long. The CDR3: CASSLGRGTPPNNEQFF. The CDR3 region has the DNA TGTGCCAGCAGCTTAGGACGAGGAACTCCCCCAAACAATGAGCAGTTCTTC.

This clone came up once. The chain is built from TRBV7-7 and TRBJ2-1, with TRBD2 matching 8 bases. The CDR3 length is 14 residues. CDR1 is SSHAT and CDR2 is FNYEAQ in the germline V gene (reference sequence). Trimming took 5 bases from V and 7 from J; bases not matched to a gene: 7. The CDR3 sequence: CASSPGTSVNEQFF. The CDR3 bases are TGTGCCAGCAGCCCCGGGACTAGTGTTAATGAGCAGTTCTTC.

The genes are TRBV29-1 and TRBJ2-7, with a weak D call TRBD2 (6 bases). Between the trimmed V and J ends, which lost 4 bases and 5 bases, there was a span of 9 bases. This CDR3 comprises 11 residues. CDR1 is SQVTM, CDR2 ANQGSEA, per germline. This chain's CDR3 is CSVVRGNEQYF. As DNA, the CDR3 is TGCAGCGTTGTCCGGGGGAACGAGCAGTACTTC.

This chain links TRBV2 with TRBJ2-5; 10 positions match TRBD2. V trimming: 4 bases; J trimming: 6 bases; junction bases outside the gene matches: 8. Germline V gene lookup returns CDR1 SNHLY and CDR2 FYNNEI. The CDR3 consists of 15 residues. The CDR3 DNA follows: TGTGCCAGCAGTGGAACTAGCGGGATTGTTCAGACCCAGTACTTC. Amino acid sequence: CASSGTSGIVQTQYF.

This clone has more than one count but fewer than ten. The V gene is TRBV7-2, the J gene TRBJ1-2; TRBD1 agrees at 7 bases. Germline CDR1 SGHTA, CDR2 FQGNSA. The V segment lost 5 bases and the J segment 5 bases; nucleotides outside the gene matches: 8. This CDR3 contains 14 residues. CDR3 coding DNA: TGTGCCAGCAGCACCTCAGGGGGTCTTTATGGCTACACCTTC. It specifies CASSTSGGLYGYTF.

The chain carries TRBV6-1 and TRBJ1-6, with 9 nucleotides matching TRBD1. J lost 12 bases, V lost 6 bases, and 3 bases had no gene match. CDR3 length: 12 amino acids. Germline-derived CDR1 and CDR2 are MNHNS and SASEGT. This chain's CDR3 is CASRDRGVPLHF. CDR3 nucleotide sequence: TGTGCCAGCAGGGACAGGGGAGTACCCCTCCACTTT.

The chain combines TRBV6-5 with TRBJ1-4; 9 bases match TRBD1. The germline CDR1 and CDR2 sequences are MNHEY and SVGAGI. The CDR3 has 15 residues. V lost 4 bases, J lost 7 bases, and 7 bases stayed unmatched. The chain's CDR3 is CASSSTGTGIEKLFF. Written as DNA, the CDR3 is TGTGCCAGCAGTTCTACCGGGACAGGGATTGAAAAACTGTTTTTT.

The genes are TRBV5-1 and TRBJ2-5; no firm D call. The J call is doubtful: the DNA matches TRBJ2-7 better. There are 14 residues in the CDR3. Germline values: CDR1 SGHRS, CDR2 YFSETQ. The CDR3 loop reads CASSPSAGFYEQYF. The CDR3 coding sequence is TGCGCCAGCAGCCCCAGCGCTGGATTCTACGAGCAGTACTTC.

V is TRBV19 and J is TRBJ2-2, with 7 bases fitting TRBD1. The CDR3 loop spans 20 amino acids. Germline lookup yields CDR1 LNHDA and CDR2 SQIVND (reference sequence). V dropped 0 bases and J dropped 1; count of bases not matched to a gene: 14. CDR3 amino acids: CASSIDRKQGPKWNTGELFF. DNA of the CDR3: TGTGCCAGTAGTATAGATCGGAAACAGGGGCCCAAATGGAACACCGGGGAGCTGTTTTTT.

CDR3 region: CATSREGQVGQPQHF. The DNA of the CDR3 is TGTGCCACCAGCAGAGAGGGACAGGTCGGGCAGCCCCAGCATTTT. The chain combines TRBV15 with TRBJ1-5, with TRBD1 matching over 8 bases. Germline V CDR1 and CDR2: LNHNV, YYDKDF (reference sequence). The CDR3 is made up of 15 amino acids. The V segment lost 0 bases and the J segment 7 bases; nucleotides outside the gene matches: 5.

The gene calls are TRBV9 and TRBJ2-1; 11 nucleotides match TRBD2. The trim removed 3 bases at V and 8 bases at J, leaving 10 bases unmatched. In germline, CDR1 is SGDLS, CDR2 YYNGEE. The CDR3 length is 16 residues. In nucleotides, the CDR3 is TGTGCCAGCAGCGCTATTAGCGGGAGGGCCTGGGATGAGCAGTTCTTC. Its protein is CASSAISGRAWDEQFF.

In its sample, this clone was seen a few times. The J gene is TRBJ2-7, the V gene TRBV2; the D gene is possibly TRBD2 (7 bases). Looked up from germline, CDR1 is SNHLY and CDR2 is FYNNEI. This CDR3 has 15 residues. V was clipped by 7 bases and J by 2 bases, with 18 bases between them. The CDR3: CASTALGGGAYEQYF. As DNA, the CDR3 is TGTGCCAGCACCGCACTGGGGGGGGGCGCCTACGAGCAGTACTTC.

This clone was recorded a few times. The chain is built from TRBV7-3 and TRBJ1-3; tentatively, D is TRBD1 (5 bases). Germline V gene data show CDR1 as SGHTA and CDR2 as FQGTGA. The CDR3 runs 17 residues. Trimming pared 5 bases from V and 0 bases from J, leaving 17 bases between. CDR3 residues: CASSGPNRSCSGNTIYF. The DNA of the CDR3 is TGTGCCAGCAGCGGCCCTAACAGGAGTTGCTCTGGAAACACCATATATTTT.

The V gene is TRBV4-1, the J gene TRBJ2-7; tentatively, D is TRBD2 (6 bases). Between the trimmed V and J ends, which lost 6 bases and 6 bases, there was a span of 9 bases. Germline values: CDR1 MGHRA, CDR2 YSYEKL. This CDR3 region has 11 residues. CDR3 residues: CASREGTEQYF. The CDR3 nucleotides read TGCGCCAGCAGGGAGGGGACCGAGCAGTACTTC.

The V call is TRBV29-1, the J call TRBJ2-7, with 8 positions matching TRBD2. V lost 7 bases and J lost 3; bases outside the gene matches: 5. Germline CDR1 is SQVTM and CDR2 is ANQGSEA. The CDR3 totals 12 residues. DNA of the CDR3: TGCAGCGCCCGGGGGGGCTACTACGAGCAGTACTTC. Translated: CSARGGYYEQYF.

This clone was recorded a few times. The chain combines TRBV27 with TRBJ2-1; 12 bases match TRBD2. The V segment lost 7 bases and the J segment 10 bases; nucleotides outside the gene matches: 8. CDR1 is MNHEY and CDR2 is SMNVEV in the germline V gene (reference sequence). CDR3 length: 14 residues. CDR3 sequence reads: CASTTSGRGEEQFF. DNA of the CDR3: TGTGCCAGCACGACTAGCGGGAGAGGGGAGGAGCAGTTCTTC.

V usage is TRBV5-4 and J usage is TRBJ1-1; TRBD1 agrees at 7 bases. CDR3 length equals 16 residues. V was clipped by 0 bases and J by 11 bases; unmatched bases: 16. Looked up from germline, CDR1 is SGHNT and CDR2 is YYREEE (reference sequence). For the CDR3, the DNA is TGTGCCAGCAGCTTGGGAGGAGTAGGGGGCGGGGATGAGGCTTTCTTT. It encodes CASSLGGVGGGDEAFF. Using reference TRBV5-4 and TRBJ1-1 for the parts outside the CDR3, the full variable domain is ETGVTQSPTHLIKTRGQQVTLRCSSQSGHNTVSWYQQALGQGPQFIFQYYREEENGRGNFPPRFSGLQFPNYSSELNVNALELDDSALYLCASSLGGVGGGDEAFFGQGTRLTVV.

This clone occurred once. The CDR3 bases are TGCGCCAGCAGTGAGTCAGGTAGGGGGGGACCGAAGGATGAGCAGTTCTTC. This translates into CASSESGRGGPKDEQFF. The chain uses TRBV10-2 and TRBJ2-1; D is perhaps TRBD2 (7 bases). V was pared by 0 bases and J by 8 bases, with 20 bases between. This CDR3 has 17 residues. Germline CDR1 and CDR2: WSHSY and SAAADI.

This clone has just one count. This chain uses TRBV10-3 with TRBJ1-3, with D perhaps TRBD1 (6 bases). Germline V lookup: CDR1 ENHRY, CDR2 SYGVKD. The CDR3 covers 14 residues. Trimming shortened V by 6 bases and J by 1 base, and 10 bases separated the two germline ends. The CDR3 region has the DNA TGTGCCATCAGCCAGGACAGATCTGGAAACACCATATATTTT. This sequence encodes CAISQDRSGNTIYF.